These 28 T cell receptor beta chains were sequenced from one sample in a study of neoadjuvant nivolumab and ipilimumab in lung cancer (dated by TCRdb to 2019 to 2021). The time point label, read with the paper, signifies: at surgical resection after neoadjuvant nivolumab +/- ipilimumab. The library was generated by the immunoSEQ multiplex PCR assay. TCRdb carries this immuneACCESS record with in-frame sequences only. Its versions omit some clonotypes, under half of them owing to an unresolved V gene in the studies checked, with the rest unexplained. This sample has 3,300 or so clones in its table, and about 91% of those were observed once. The ten largest clones capture approximately 2% of the sample. The specimen comprised tumor tissue, sampled after neoadjuvant nivolumab, alone or with ipilimumab, at or shortly before surgery. The receptors were gathered from an adult with non-small cell lung cancer.

This chain joins TRBV7-8 and TRBJ1-1, with D unresolved. There are 17 residues in the CDR3. The germline gives CDR1 SGHVS, CDR2 FQNEAQ. V lost 3 bases, J lost 1 base, and 18 bases lay in between. Here the CDR3 DNA reads TGTGCCAGCAGCTTCACAGACACCCTAGGTCAGAACACTGAAGCTTTCTTT. Translating it yields CASSFTDTLGQNTEAFF. Together with reference TRBV7-8 and TRBJ1-1, the CDR3 gives the full variable domain: GAGVSQSPRYKVAKRGQDVALRCDPISGHVSLFWYQQALGQGPEFLTYFQNEAQLDKSGLPSDRFFAERPEGSVSTLKIQRTQQEDSAVYLCASSFTDTLGQNTEAFFGQGTRLTVV.

This clone was detected only a few times. V is TRBV6-6 and J is TRBJ2-7, with D unclear. Germline V gives CDR1 MNHNY, CDR2 SVGAGI (reference sequence). The CDR3 is 12 residues long. V gave up 2 bases and J gave up 7 bases, with 9 bases separating them. The CDR3 loop is CASSYDRAEQYF. CDR3 coding DNA: TGTGCCAGCAGTTACGATAGGGCTGAGCAGTACTTC.

J is TRBJ1-5 and V is TRBV9; unclear D gene. Trimming left V 0 bases short and J 5 bases short, with 6 bases between. The CDR3 consists of 13 residues. The germline V gene has CDR1 SGDLS and CDR2 YYNGEE. CDR3 loop: CASSVGEDQPQHF. The CDR3 DNA reads TGTGCCAGCAGCGTAGGGGAAGATCAGCCCCAGCATTTT.

This chain links TRBV6-6 with TRBJ2-4; D is uncertain. Germline V lookup: CDR1 MNHNY, CDR2 SVGAGI (reference sequence). Trimming cost V 5 bases and J 0 bases, with 11 bases left between them. This CDR3 region has 15 residues. Here the CDR3 reads CASSKRTLAKNIQYF. The CDR3 nucleotides read TGTGCCAGCAGTAAACGGACCCTAGCCAAAAACATTCAGTACTTC.

The chain uses TRBV5-5 and TRBJ2-5; the D is unclear. Trimming left V 3 bases short and J 0 bases short, with 3 bases between. The CDR3 runs 12 residues. CDR1 SGHKS and CDR2 YYEKEE come from the germline V gene (reference sequence). The CDR3 sequence is CASSWNQETQYF. CDR3 nucleotide sequence: TGTGCCAGCAGCTGGAACCAAGAGACCCAGTACTTC.

The chain has TRBV7-9 and TRBJ1-4; 7 nucleotides align to TRBD1. The CDR3 is 15 residues long. After removal of 1 base from V and 3 bases from J, the junction contained 2 bases not matched to a gene. The germline CDR1 and CDR2 sequences are SEHNR and FQNEAQ (reference sequence). As DNA, the CDR3 is TGTGCCAGCAGCTTAGGGGACAGCCCTAATGAAAAACTGTTTTTT. Translating it yields CASSLGDSPNEKLFF. Variable domain in full (rest from reference TRBV7-9 and TRBJ1-4): DTGVSQNPRHKITKRGQNVTFRCDPISEHNRLYWYRQTLGQGPEFLTYFQNEAQLEKSRLLSDRFSAERPKGSFSTLEIQRTEQGDSAMYLCASSLGDSPNEKLFFGSGTQLSVL.

DNA for the CDR3: TGCGCCAGCAGCCAAGATTCCTACACAGATACGCAGTATTTT. It translates to CASSQDSYTDTQYF. The chain recombines TRBV4-3 with TRBJ2-3; D unresolved. Trimming stripped 0 bases from V and 2 bases from J, with 6 bases between. The CDR3 is 14 residues long. Germline V gene sequence: CDR1 LGHNA, CDR2 YSLEER.

CDR3 in amino acids: CASSIEGSYEQYF. CDR3 coding DNA: TGTGCCAGTAGTATCGAGGGCAGCTACGAGCAGTACTTC. The chain has TRBV19 and TRBJ2-7, with a possible D match to TRBD2 (5 bases). CDR3 length: 13 residues. Germline CDR1 reads LNHDA; CDR2 reads SQIVND (reference sequence). Trimming removed 3 bases from V and 3 bases from J, with 9 bases in between.

V and J are TRBV11-1 and TRBJ2-3; the D gene is possibly TRBD2 (7 bases). V shed 4 bases and J shed 4 bases, with 15 bases lying between them. The CDR3 has 15 residues. The germline gives CDR1 SGHAT, CDR2 FQDESV (reference sequence). As DNA, the CDR3 is TGTGCCAGCAGCTCTGCGGGGGAGGGGGCAGATACGCAGTATTTT. Its protein product is CASSSAGEGADTQYF.

The rearrangement uses TRBV28 and TRBJ1-5; possibly TRBD1 for D (6 bases). Germline CDR1 MDHEN, CDR2 SYDVKM. This CDR3 has 16 amino acids. V lost 5 bases, J lost 2 bases, and 16 bases lay in between. The CDR3 DNA reads as TGTGCCAGCAGTACCCTGACAGGACGCGGCAATCAGCCCCAGCATTTT. The encoded protein is CASSTLTGRGNQPQHF.

The chain recombines TRBV6-6 with TRBJ1-6, with D unresolved. Germline lookup yields CDR1 MNHNY and CDR2 SVGAGI (reference sequence). This CDR3 contains 15 residues. The V end lost 7 bases, the J end lost 1 base, and 11 bases lay between the germline ends. This chain's CDR3 is CASTPTESYNSPLHF. The CDR3 nucleotides read TGTGCCAGCACCCCGACTGAATCCTATAATTCACCCCTCCACTTT.

V and J are TRBV6-4 and TRBJ2-1; 9 bases are shared with TRBD1. CDR3 length equals 16 residues. V gave up 3 bases and J gave up 5 bases; unmatched junction bases: 8. Germline V gene sequence: CDR1 MRHNA, CDR2 SNTAGT. CDR3 coding DNA: TGTGCCAGCAGTGAGGCCGGGACAGGGATGGACAATGAGCAGTTCTTC. Translating it yields CASSEAGTGMDNEQFF.

The chain combines TRBV30 with TRBJ1-6; 7 nucleotides match TRBD1. CDR3 length equals 14 residues. The V gene's germline CDR1 is GTSNPN and CDR2 SVGIG (reference sequence). V lost 5 bases, J lost 5 bases, and 6 bases stayed unmatched. CDR3 in amino acids: CAWQGQSNNSPLHF. The CDR3 DNA sequence: TGTGCCTGGCAGGGACAGAGTAATAATTCACCCCTCCACTTT.

In this sample, this clone turned up once. The rearrangement joins TRBV5-1 to TRBJ2-5, with 8 bases identical to TRBD1. With 3 bases clipped from V and 1 base from J, the junction kept 8 bases outside the gene matches. The CDR3 consists of 16 residues. CDR1 and CDR2 from the germline V gene are SGHRS and YFSETQ. CDR3 sequence: CASSSGGRGLQETQYF. As DNA, the CDR3 is TGCGCCAGCAGCTCCGGGGGCAGGGGGCTCCAAGAGACCCAGTACTTC.

This clone occurred a few times. This chain connects TRBV4-1 to TRBJ1-6, with 9 bases that match TRBD1. V lost 1 base and J lost 7; bases outside the gene matches: 5. CDR1 MGHRA and CDR2 YSYEKL come from the germline V gene. CDR3 length: 16 residues. The CDR3 loop is CASSQAWDRENSPLHF. CDR3 DNA: TGCGCCAGCAGCCAAGCTTGGGACAGGGAAAATTCACCCCTCCACTTT.

The chain links TRBV29-1 to TRBJ1-1; maybe TRBD1 (6 bases). V shed 6 bases and J shed 0 bases, with 8 bases lying between them. Looked up from germline, CDR1 is SQVTM and CDR2 is ANQGSEA. The CDR3 is 12 residues long. DNA for the CDR3: TGCAGCGTAGGACAGCTGAACACTGAAGCTTTCTTT. This sequence encodes CSVGQLNTEAFF.

The chain employs TRBV6-5 and TRBJ1-3; D remains unclear. V was pared by 0 bases and J by 0 bases, with 6 bases between. Germline CDR1 MNHEY, CDR2 SVGAGI. This CDR3 has 15 residues. CDR3 region: CASSYSFSSGNTIYF. The CDR3 coding sequence is TGTGCCAGCAGTTACTCATTCAGCTCTGGAAACACCATATATTTT.

The V and J genes are TRBV6-1 and TRBJ2-7; D remains unclear. Germline V gene sequence: CDR1 MNHNS, CDR2 SASEGT. Trimming removed 10 bases at V and 0 bases at J, with 10 bases between. The CDR3 is 12 residues long. CDR3 loop: CATLRVSYEQYF. The CDR3, as DNA: TGTGCCACCCTAAGGGTCTCCTACGAGCAGTACTTC.

The chain employs TRBV7-3 and TRBJ2-1, with 7 bases matching TRBD1. The CDR3 sequence is 15 residues long. Germline V gene data show CDR1 as SGHTA and CDR2 as FQGTGA. V dropped 1 base and J dropped 3; count of bases not matched to a gene: 3. CDR3 in amino acids: CASSLNRGYYNEQFF. The CDR3, as DNA: TGTGCCAGCAGCTTAAACAGGGGATACTACAATGAGCAGTTCTTC.

The rearrangement uses TRBV5-1 and TRBJ2-5, with D tentatively TRBD1 or TRBD2 (5 bases each). CDR1 is SGHRS and CDR2 is YFSETQ in the germline V gene. Trimming left V 2 bases short and J 1 base short, with 9 bases between. This CDR3 is built from 14 residues. CDR3 amino acids: CASSFNGAQETQYF. In DNA, the CDR3 is TGCGCCAGCAGCTTTAACGGGGCCCAAGAGACCCAGTACTTC.

V and J are TRBV5-4 and TRBJ2-7; D is perhaps TRBD1 or TRBD2 (6 bases each). From germline, CDR1 is SGHNT and CDR2 YYREEE (reference sequence). Deletions cut 5 bases from V and 0 bases from J, with 15 bases between. There are 15 residues in the CDR3. CDR3 DNA sequence: TGTGCCAGCAGTCAAGGAGGGGGGAACTCCTACGAGCAGTACTTC. Translation: CASSQGGGNSYEQYF.

This clone turned up a few times. The rearrangement uses TRBV6-5 and TRBJ1-1; D call uncertain. CDR3 length equals 14 residues. The V end lost 2 bases, the J end lost 4 bases, and 11 bases lay between the germline ends. Germline V gene lookup returns CDR1 MNHEY and CDR2 SVGAGI. The CDR3 reads CASSYDLTATEAFF. CDR3 nucleotide sequence: TGTGCCAGCAGTTACGACTTAACGGCCACTGAAGCTTTCTTT.

This clone was found a few times. The chain recombines TRBV11-2 with TRBJ2-7; D is unresolved. CDR3 size: 11 residues. CDR1 and CDR2 from the germline V gene are SGHAT and FQNNGV. Trimming took 4 bases from V and 7 from J, leaving 8 bases between them. The CDR3 region is CASSSQVEQYF. The DNA for the CDR3 is TGTGCCAGCAGCTCTCAAGTTGAGCAGTACTTC.

The chain uses TRBV25-1 and TRBJ1-1; D gene ambiguous. V was trimmed by 5 bases and J by 2 bases, leaving 15 bases between them. Germline V gene data show CDR1 as MGHDK and CDR2 as SYGVNS. The length of the CDR3 is 15 residues. Written as DNA, the CDR3 is TGTGCCAGCAGTCCCACCCCTCCCGGTAACACTGAAGCTTTCTTT. This gives the protein CASSPTPPGNTEAFF.

The chain uses TRBV4-2 and TRBJ2-7; 12 bases align to TRBD2. The ends lost 0 bases at V and 9 bases at J; junction bases unmatched: 9. The CDR3 is made up of 16 amino acids. From germline, CDR1 is LGHNA and CDR2 YNFKEQ. This chain's CDR3 is CASSQDGLAGGPGQYF. In nucleotides, the CDR3 is TGTGCCAGCAGCCAAGATGGTCTAGCGGGGGGGCCTGGGCAGTACTTC.

J is TRBJ1-2 and V is TRBV27; a weak D match, TRBD1 (5 bases). The V end lost 0 bases, the J end lost 5 bases, and 10 bases lay between the germline ends. Germline CDR1 reads MNHEY; CDR2 reads SMNVEV (reference sequence). The CDR3 covers 14 residues. The CDR3 loop is CASSLSGAWYGYTF. The CDR3 DNA reads as TGTGCCAGCAGTTTATCAGGGGCGTGGTATGGCTACACCTTC.

This clone was seen only a few times. The chain couples TRBV30 to TRBJ2-7, with unresolved D. This CDR3 region has 13 residues. V dropped 8 bases and J dropped 6 bases, with 20 bases sitting between them. Per germline, CDR1 GTSNPN and CDR2 SVGIG (reference sequence). The CDR3 DNA reads as TGTGCCCTACTCCCCTCCACGACCGGCGAGCAGTACTTC. Amino acid sequence: CALLPSTTGEQYF.

The rearrangement links TRBV14 to TRBJ2-7; D gene ambiguous. Trimming took off 3 bases at V and 3 bases at J, with 12 bases between the two ends. CDR1 and CDR2 from the germline V gene are SGHDN and FVKESK. This CDR3 contains 14 residues. The chain's CDR3 is CASSHGSLFYEQYF. The DNA of the CDR3 is TGTGCCAGCAGCCATGGCAGCCTCTTCTACGAGCAGTACTTC. Based on the CDR3 plus reference TRBV14 and TRBJ2-7, the full variable domain is EAGVTQFPSHSVIEKGQTVTLRCDPISGHDNLYWYRRVMGKEIKFLLHFVKESKQDESGMPNNRFLAERTGGTYSTLKVQPAELEDSGVYFCASSHGSLFYEQYFGPGTRLTVT.